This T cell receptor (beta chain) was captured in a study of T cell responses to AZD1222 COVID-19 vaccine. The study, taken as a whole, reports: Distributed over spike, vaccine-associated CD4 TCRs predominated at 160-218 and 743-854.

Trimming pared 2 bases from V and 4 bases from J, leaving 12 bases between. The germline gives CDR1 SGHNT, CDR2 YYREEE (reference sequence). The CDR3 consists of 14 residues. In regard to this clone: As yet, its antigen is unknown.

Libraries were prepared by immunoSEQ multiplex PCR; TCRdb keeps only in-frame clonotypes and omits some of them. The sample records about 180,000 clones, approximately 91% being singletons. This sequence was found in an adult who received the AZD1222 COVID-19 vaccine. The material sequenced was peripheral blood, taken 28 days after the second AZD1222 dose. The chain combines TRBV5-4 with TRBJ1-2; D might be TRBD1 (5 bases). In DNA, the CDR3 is TGTGCCAGCAGCTTCGAAGGGGCCGGCTATGGCTACACCTTC. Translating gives CASSFEGAGYGYTF.